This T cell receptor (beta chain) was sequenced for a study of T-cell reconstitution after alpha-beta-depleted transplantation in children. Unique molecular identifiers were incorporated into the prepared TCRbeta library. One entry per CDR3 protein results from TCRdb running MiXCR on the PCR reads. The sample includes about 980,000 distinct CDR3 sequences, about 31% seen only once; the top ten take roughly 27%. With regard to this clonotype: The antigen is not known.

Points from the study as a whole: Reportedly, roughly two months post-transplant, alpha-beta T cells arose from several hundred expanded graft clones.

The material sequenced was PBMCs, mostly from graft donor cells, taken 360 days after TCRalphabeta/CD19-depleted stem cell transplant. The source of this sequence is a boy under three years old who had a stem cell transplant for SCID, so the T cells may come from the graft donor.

The CDR3 nucleotides are TGTGCCACCAGTGAGGGGGGTGAGCAGTTCTTC. As protein: CATSEGGEQFF. The J gene is TRBJ2-1, the V gene TRBV24-1; tentatively, D is TRBD2 (6 bases). The CDR3 spans 11 residues. CDR1 is KGHDR and CDR2 is SFDVKD in the germline V gene. Trimming left V 4 bases short and J 9 bases short, with 6 bases between.